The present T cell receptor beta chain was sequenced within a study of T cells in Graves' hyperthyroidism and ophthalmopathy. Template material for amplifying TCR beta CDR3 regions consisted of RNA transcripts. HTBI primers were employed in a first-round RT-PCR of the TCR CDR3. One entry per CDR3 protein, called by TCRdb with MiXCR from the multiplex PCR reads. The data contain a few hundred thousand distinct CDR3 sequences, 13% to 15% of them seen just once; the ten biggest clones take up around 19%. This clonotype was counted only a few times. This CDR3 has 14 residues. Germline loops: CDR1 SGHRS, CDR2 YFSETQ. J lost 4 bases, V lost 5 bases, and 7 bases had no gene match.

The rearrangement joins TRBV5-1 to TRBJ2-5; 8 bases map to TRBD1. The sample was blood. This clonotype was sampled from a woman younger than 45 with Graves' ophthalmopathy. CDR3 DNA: TGCGCCAGCAGTCCCGCAGGGGGCAGAGAGACCCAGTACTTC. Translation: CASSPAGGRETQYF.